This T cell receptor beta chain was identified during a study of T cell changes during pregnancy in multiple sclerosis. This table comes from immunoSEQ multiplex PCR, and its TCRdb copy is limited to in-frame clones, with some not included. In the table there are about 60,000 clones, 90% to 95% of which are singletons. Germline CDR1 reads MDHEN; CDR2 reads SYDVKM. This CDR3 is built from 16 residues. Trimming took off 6 bases at V and 0 bases at J, with 15 bases between the two ends. The sample here was peripheral blood, taken after pregnancy. The receptor's source is a female donor with multiple sclerosis, enrolled in a pregnancy study. The chain carries TRBV28 and TRBJ1-3; D is uncertain. The CDR3 coding sequence is TGTGCCAGCAGCAGAGACGATAGCTTCTCTGGAAACACCATATATTTT. This sequence encodes CASSRDDSFSGNTIYF.